This TCR beta chain was sequenced during a study of T cell changes during pregnancy in multiple sclerosis. The germline V gene has CDR1 MNHEY and CDR2 SMNVEV (reference sequence). CDR3 length equals 17 residues. V trimming: 7 bases; J trimming: 4 bases; junction bases outside the gene matches: 13. Repertoires were generated with immunoSEQ multiplex PCR, while TCRdb's copy carries only in-frame clones and drops some. The sample records about 36,000 clones, over 75% being singletons. The receptor's source is a female donor with multiple sclerosis, enrolled in a pregnancy study. Source: CD8+ T cells from peripheral blood mononuclear cells, taken in the third trimester of pregnancy. This chain joins TRBV27 and TRBJ2-1, with 10 bases matching TRBD2. CDR3 bases: TGTGCCAGCACGCGGATAGCGGGAGGCTCGCGGTACAATGAGCAGTTCTTC. It specifies CASTRIAGGSRYNEQFF.